This record covers a single T cell receptor beta chain. Germline V CDR1 and CDR2: SGHDT, YYEEEE. V lost 0 bases to trimming and J lost 3 bases; unmatched junction nucleotides: 8. This CDR3 has 17 residues. This entry comes from a study of technical replicates of blood from a few donors. The method was immunoSEQ multiplex PCR; TCRdb's version includes in-frame clones alone and lacks a portion of them. The sample lists 81,000 or so clones, approximately 96% occurring once. The sequencing sample was made of T cells isolated from PBMCs. This receptor was obtained from a human donor in good health. The chain joins TRBV5-6 to TRBJ1-2; TRBD1 agrees at 10 bases. This CDR3 reads CASSLEGQGGTHYGYTF. The DNA of the CDR3 is TGTGCCAGCAGCTTGGAAGGACAGGGGGGAACCCACTATGGCTACACCTTC.